Here is one TCR beta chain with its context. Its antigen remains unknown. Multiple sclerosis controls were treatment-naive patients with stable or active relapsing-remitting disease. Purification of the CD8+ and CD4+ T cells relied on negative isolation, and TEMRA cells underwent FACS enrichment. With random hexamers, reverse transcription was performed on roughly 0.5 to 1 ug of RNA. The TCR beta CDR3 was amplified by immunoSEQ multiplex PCR across 54 Vbeta, 13 Jbeta. TCRdb re-called the immunoSEQ multiplex PCR reads through MiXCR, storing one row per CDR3 protein. The table lists fewer than 150,000 distinct CDR3 sequences, about 93% of them singletons. The sample comes from a study of CD8 T cells in Susac syndrome. CDR1 is LGHDT, CDR2 YNNKEL, per germline (reference sequence). Trimming pared 4 bases from V and 0 bases from J, leaving 9 bases between. CDR3 length: 15 residues. Study findings and constraints: Individuals included in the TCR sequencing and HLA analysis were acknowledged by the study to be relatively few in number.

This receptor was obtained from a human donor with multiple sclerosis. The sample consisted of CD8+ T cells from PBMCs. The chain uses TRBV3-1 and TRBJ2-2, with TRBD2 as a possible D gene (5 bases). The CDR3 loop is CASSPEAPNTGELFF. CDR3 in DNA: TGTGCCAGCAGCCCGGAGGCTCCGAACACCGGGGAGCTGTTTTTT.